The T cell receptor (beta chain) under discussion was sequenced for a study of Ad26.COV2.S vaccination and SARS-CoV-2 variants (dated by TCRdb to the early 2020s). With regard to the full study: Vaccine-arm donors were drawn from COV1001, a multicentre, randomized, double-blind, placebo-controlled phase I-IIa trial of Ad26.COV2.S in healthy adults. Ad26.COV2.S was administered intramuscularly at a dose of 5x10^10 or 1x10^11 viral particles, either as one shot or as two shots given 56 days apart. TCRbeta repertoire sequencing served as the tool for gauging how specific and how broad the SARS-CoV-2-reactive T cell receptors were following Ad26.COV2.S vaccination. The TCR-sequenced set comprised approximately 32 samples: approximately 19 Ad26.COV2.S vaccine recipients, 5 placebo recipients and 8 SARS-CoV-2 convalescent individuals. Trial participants were randomized into five groups of five, in which low-dose or high-dose Ad26.COV2.S was given once or twice, or placebo was given on both occasions. Investigators remained blinded to trial group allocation during experiments and outcome assessment. Overall results and qualifications from the work: It was noted by the authors that total T cell responses may have been underestimated by the TCR breadth and depth analyses. Non-spike TCR breadth was comparable between vaccine and placebo recipients, consistent with the vaccine containing only spike. After vaccination, spike-specific CD8+ and CD4+ T cell responses were reported to show substantial breadth. Ad26.COV2.S recipients had higher spike-specific TCR breadth than placebo recipients (P = 0.0014). The study was not powered to compare responses between vaccine doses or regimens.

The treatment or condition label on this specimen signifies: about 20 received Ad26.COV2.S at low or high dose, single or two shots; 5 received placebo; per-sample allocation not given. For vaccine and placebo recipients, repertoires were sequenced using samples collected on day 63 after the first injection. Cohort 1b enrolled about two dozen adults aged 18-55 years at a single site in Boston, USA, between 29 July and 7 August 2020. As a vaccine, Ad26.COV2.S was a replication-incompetent adenovirus type 26 vector that expressed a prefusion-stabilized SARS-CoV-2 spike protein derived from the original Wuhan strain. The immunoSEQ Assay was the method used to sequence TCRbeta CDR3 regions. After extraction, genomic DNA underwent amplification by bias-controlled multiplex PCR, followed by high-throughput sequencing. As for how the authors treated the data: To quantify the absolute abundance of each unique TCRbeta CDR3 region, sequences were collapsed and filtered. T cell fraction was estimated by normalizing TCRbeta template counts to usable DNA, with usable DNA measured through amplification of reference genes found in all nucleated cells. Repertoire TCRs were annotated as SARS-CoV-2-specific when V gene, CDR3 amino acid sequence and J gene were exactly matched to a known reactive TCR set. The reference SARS-CoV-2 TCR set came from MIRA and was filtered for enrichment in COVID-19-positive ImmuneCODE repertoires, removing public or cross-reactive TCRs. Drawing on the MIRA antigens, annotated TCRs were analysed further at the level of specific ORF or position within ORF. Breadth was defined as annotated unique rearrangements over total unique productive rearrangements; depth was the summed frequency of those rearrangements. Two-sided Wilcoxon rank-sum tests were applied when comparing TCR breadth between groups. Drawn from immuneACCESS, this table holds only the in-frame rearrangements with V and J called that TCRdb kept. Clones are partly lost; checked studies trace under half to an unresolved V gene and leave the rest unexplained. V and J calls plus clone size are reproduced from that table; the DNA served to infer D and trimming. This sample is represented by around 320,000 clones; roughly 91% of them were singletons. The ten most abundant clones make up 3.4% of the sample.

V lost 9 bases and J lost 7 bases; the stretch between them is 6 bases long. Taken from the germline V gene, the CDR1 and CDR2 loops are KGHDR and SFDVKD. Its CDR3 holds 10 amino acids, cysteine through phenylalanine. Here the CDR3 DNA is all that survives: 30 bases in frame from base 1. On this clone: What antigen it recognizes has not been identified. Nothing much larger sits one base from this clone, and base qualities are not available.

This receptor was taken from a person between 18 and 60 years old who received the Ad26.COV2.S COVID-19 vaccine or a placebo. The rearranged chain carries TRBV24-1 and TRBJ2-1; TRBD2 is a weak D gene call, 6 bases matching. The sequenced sample was peripheral blood, obtained in a trial of Ad26.COV2.S vaccine versus placebo. For the CDR3, the sequence is CATGGNEQFF. DNA sequence: TGTGCCACCGGGGGGAATGAGCAGTTCTTC.